This is a list of T cell receptor beta chains from one sample in a study of T cells in Graves' hyperthyroidism and ophthalmopathy. TCRdb analysed the multiplex PCR reads with MiXCR anew, one entry per CDR3 protein. The table shows approximately 350,000 distinct CDR3 sequences, with approximately 14% occurring only once. The source material was blood. The source is a woman aged 55-70 years with Graves' ophthalmopathy. Each CDR3 is given with its conserved first and last residue. A D gene is named only where the DNA matches it firmly. Size values are once, few and many counts, or a class for expanded clones, and some rows have none.

d_call	v_call	clone_size	j_call	cdr3_aa	cdr3_nt
-	TRBV2	many	TRBJ2-1	CASSESVWNEQFF	TGTGCCAGCAGTGAATCGGTCTGGAATGAGCAGTTCTTC
TRBD2	TRBV5-8	-	TRBJ2-1	CASSFRTSGAGEQFF	TGTGCCAGCAGCTTTCGGACTAGCGGGGCGGGTGAGCAGTTCTTC
TRBD2	TRBV28	-	TRBJ2-2	CASSPTSGRLTGELFF	TGTGCCAGCAGTCCTACTAGCGGGAGGTTGACCGGGGAGCTGTTTTTT
TRBD2	TRBV11-2	few	TRBJ2-7	CASSGRLAGGGEQYF	TGTGCCAGCAGCGGGAGACTAGCCGGAGGCGGCGAGCAGTACTTC
-	TRBV5-8	few	TRBJ2-7	CASSLDSTLNEQYF	TGTGCCAGCAGCTTGGACAGTACGTTGAACGAGCAGTACTTC
-	TRBV9	few	TRBJ2-5	CASSPPPSEGEETQYF	TGTGCCAGCAGCCCCCCCCCCTCGGAAGGGGAAGAGACCCAGTACTTC
-	TRBV6-1	few	TRBJ1-1	CASSEWVTEAFF	TGTGCCAGCAGTGAATGGGTCACTGAAGCTTTCTTT
-	TRBV24-1	-	TRBJ2-1	CATGTALGRMLNEQFF	TGTGCCACAGGGACTGCCCTCGGACGAATGCTCAATGAGCAGTTCTTC
-	TRBV2	many	TRBJ1-3	CASSEPRAENTIYF	TGTGCCAGCAGTGAACCGAGAGCTGAAAACACCATATATTTT
-	TRBV9	-	TRBJ2-5	CASSPSGAVRETQYF	TGTGCCAGCAGCCCCTCGGGGGCAGTCCGAGAGACCCAGTACTTC
TRBD1	TRBV28	-	TRBJ1-2	CASSPNTGGVRGYTF	TGTGCCAGCAGCCCAAACACAGGGGGCGTTCGTGGCTACACCTTC
-	TRBV6-1	-	TRBJ1-4	CASRTSGEGEKPFF	TGTGCCAGCAGGACCTCAGGGGAAGGGGAAAAACCGTTTTTT
-	TRBV4-1	few	TRBJ1-1	CASSPYDTSGTEAFF	TGCGCCAGCAGCCCCTACGACACCTCCGGCACTGAAGCTTTCTTT
TRBD1	TRBV7-9	many	TRBJ2-3	CASSPGTASTDTQYF	TGTGCCAGCAGCCCCGGGACAGCCAGCACAGATACGCAGTATTTT
-	TRBV28	many	TRBJ2-3	CASSRPRVRGTDTQYF	TGTGCCAGCAGCCGTCCCAGGGTCCGGGGCACAGATACGCAGTATTTT
-	TRBV6-1	many	TRBJ1-5	CASSHGGGAQPQHF	TGTGCCAGCAGCCACGGGGGTGGTGCTCAGCCCCAGCATTTT
-	TRBV27	many	TRBJ2-3	CASSLTGIRPDTQYF	TGTGCCAGCAGTCTAACAGGGATTAGGCCAGATACGCAGTATTTT